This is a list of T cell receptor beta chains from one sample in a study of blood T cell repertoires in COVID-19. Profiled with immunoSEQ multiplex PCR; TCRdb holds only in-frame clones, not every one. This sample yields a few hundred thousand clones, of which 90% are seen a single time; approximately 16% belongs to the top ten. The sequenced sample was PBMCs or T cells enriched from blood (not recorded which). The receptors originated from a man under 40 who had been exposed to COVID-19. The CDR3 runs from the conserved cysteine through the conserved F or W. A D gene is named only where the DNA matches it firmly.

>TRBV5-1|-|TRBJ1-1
CASRPQGNTEAFF
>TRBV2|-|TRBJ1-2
CASTVVVGYTF
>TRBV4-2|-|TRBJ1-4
CASSQDMRGTNEKLFF
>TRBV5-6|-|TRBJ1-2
CASRNTGIGGYTF
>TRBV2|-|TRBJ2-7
CASKRTGYYEQYF
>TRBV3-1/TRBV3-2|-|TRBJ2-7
CASSQGGEQYF
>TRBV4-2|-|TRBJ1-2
CASSQGTSYGYTF
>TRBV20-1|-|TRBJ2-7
CSAETAYEQYF
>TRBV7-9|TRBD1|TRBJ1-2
CASSQSQGGNYGYTF
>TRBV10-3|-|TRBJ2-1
CAISPPRATIQFF
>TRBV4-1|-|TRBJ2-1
CASSHPGDMQRQFF
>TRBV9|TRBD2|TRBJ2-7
CASSLGTSGSTKYF
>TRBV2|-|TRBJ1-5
CASSEQGPYQPQHF
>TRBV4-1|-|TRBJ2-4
CASSQFSGNIQYF
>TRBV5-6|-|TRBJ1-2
CASSLEQGWGGYTF
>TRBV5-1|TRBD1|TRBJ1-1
CASSYGQGSTEAFF
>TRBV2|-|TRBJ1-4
CASSPDTPTNEKLFF
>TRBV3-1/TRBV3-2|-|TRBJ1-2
CASSQGLAVQANYGYTF
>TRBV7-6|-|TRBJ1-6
CASSLQSDYNSPLHF
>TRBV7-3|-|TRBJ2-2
CASSLNLRQSKNTGELFF
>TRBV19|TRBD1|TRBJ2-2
CASQVGTAVTGELFF
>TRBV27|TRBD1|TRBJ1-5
CASGTGRNQPQHF
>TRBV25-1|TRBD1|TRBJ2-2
CASLGRGLAGELFF
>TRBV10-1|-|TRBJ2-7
CASSESFTGYYEQYF
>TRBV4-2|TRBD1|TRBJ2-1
CASSPRTGSIYNEQFF
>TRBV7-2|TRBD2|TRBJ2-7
CASSSSGTSGSYEQYF
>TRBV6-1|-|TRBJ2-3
CASSDRDITDTQYF
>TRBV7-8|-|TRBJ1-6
CASSQVADSPLHF
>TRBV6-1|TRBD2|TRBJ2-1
CASSGKLAGGLNEQFF
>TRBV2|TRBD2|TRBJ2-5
CASRPLAGGRETQYF
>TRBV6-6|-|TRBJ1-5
CASSPFWEVYSNQPQHF
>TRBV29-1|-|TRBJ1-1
CSVEFRQGRTEAFF
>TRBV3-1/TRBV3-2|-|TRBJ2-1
CASSQSFGGNNEQFF
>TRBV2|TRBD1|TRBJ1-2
CASSSGTGGNYGYTF
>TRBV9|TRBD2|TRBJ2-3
CASSAGLATDTQYF
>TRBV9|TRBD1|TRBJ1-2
CASSPTGESYGYTF
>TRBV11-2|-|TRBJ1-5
CASSLMRNQPQHF
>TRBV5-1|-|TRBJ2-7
CASSLGLVLGGEQYF
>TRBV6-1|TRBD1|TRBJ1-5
CASSGKGTGWSQPQHF
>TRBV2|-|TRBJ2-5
CASSAGGLAETQYF
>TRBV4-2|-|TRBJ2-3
CASSQGTDTDTQYF
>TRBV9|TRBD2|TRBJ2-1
CASSQGLAVSYEQFF
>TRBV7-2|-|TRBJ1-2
CASSLAGRTALANYGYTF
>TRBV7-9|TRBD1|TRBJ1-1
CASSSPGGGLLMNTEAFF
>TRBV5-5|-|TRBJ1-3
CASSPGMNTIYF